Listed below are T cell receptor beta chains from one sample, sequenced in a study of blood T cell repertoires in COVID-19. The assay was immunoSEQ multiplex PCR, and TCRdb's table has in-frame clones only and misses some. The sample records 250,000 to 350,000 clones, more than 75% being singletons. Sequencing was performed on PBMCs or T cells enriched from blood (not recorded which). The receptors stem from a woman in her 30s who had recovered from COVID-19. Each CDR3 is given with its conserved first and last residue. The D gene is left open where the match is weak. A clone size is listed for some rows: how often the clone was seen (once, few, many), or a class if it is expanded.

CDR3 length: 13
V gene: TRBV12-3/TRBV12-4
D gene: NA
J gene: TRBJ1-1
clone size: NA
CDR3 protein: CASTLREETEAFF
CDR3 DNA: TGTGCCAGCACCCTGAGGGAGGAGACTGAAGCTTTCTTT

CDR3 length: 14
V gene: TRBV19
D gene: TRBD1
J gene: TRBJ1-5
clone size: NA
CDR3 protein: CASSISGGAQPQHF
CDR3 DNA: TGTGCCAGTAGTATTTCAGGGGGCGCCCAGCCCCAGCATTTT

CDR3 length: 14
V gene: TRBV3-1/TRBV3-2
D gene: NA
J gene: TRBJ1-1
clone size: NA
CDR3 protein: CASSQTDRNTEAFF
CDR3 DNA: TGTGCCAGCAGCCAAACGGACAGGAACACTGAAGCTTTCTTT

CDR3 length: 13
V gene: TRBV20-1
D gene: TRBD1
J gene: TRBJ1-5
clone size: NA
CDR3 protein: CSASDRAHQPQHF
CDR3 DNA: TGCAGTGCTAGTGACAGGGCGCATCAGCCCCAGCATTTT

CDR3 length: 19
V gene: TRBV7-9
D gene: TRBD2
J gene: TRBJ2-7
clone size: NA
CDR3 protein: CASSFGLAGGKPSSYEQYF
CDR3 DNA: TGTGCCAGCAGCTTCGGACTAGCGGGGGGTAAACCCTCCTCCTACGAGCAGTACTTC

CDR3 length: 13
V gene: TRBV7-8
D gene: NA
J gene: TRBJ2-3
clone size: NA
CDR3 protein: CASSSMGPDTQYF
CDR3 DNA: TGTGCCAGCAGCTCGATGGGGCCAGATACGCAGTATTTT

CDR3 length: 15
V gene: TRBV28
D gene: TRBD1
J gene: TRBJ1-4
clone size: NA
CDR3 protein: CASSSPGQGSEKLFF
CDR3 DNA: TGTGCCAGCAGTTCGCCGGGACAGGGAAGTGAAAAACTGTTTTTT

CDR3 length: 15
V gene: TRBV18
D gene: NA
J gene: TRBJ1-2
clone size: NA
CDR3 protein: CASSPETGQAPGYTF
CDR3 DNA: TGTGCCAGCTCACCTGAGACAGGTCAGGCTCCTGGCTACACCTTC

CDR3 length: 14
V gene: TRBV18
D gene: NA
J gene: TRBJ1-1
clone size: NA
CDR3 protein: CASSPGASGTEAFF
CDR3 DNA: TGTGCCAGCTCACCGGGGGCATCCGGCACTGAAGCTTTCTTT

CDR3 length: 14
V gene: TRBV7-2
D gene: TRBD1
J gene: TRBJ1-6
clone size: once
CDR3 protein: CASSLRTGGSPLHF
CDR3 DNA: TGTGCCAGCAGCCTACGGACAGGCGGTTCACCCCTCCACTTT

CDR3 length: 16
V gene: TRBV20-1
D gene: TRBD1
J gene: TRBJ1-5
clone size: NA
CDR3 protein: CSASSPRGTSNQPQHF
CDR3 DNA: TGCAGTGCTAGTAGCCCCAGGGGGACGAGCAATCAGCCCCAGCATTTT

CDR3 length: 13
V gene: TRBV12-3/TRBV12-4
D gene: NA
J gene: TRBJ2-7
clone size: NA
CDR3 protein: CASSRGYLNEQYF
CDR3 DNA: TGTGCCAGCAGTCGGGGGTACCTTAACGAGCAGTACTTC

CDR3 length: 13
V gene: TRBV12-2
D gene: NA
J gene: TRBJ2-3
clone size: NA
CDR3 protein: CARIPEGTDTQYF
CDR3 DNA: TGTGCACGAATCCCCGAGGGAACAGATACGCAGTATTTT

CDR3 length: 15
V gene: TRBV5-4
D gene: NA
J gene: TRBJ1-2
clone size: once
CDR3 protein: CASSWKDSRYDGYTF
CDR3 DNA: TGTGCCAGCAGCTGGAAGGACAGCCGCTATGATGGCTACACCTTC

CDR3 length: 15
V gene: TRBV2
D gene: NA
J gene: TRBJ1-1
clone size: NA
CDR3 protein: CASNPRVSVNTEAFF
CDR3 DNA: TGTGCCAGCAATCCCAGGGTCTCAGTGAACACTGAAGCTTTCTTT

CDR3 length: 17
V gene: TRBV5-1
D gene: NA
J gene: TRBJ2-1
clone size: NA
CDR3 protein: CASSLAGSAGDYNEQFF
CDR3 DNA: TGCGCCAGCAGCTTGGCCGGGTCGGCAGGGGACTACAATGAGCAGTTCTTC

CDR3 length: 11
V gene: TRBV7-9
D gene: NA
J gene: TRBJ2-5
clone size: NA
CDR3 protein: CASSFGETQYF
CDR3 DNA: TGTGCCAGCAGCTTCGGGGAGACCCAGTACTTC

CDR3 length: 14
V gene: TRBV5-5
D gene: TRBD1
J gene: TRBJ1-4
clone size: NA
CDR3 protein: CASSVTGDNEKLFF
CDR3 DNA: TGTGCCAGCAGCGTGACAGGGGATAATGAAAAACTGTTTTTT

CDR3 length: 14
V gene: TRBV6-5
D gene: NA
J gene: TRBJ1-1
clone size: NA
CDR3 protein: CASSPPGVNTEAFF
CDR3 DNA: TGTGCCAGCAGTCCTCCCGGGGTGAACACTGAAGCTTTCTTT

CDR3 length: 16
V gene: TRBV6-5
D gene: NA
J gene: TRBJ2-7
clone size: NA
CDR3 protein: CASSYAPSGATGEQYF
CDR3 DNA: TGTGCCAGCAGTTACGCTCCGTCTGGCGCTACGGGCGAGCAGTACTTC

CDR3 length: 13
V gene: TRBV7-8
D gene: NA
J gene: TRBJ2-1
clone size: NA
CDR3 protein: CASSHGPYNEQFF
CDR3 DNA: TGTGCCAGCAGCCACGGTCCCTACAATGAGCAGTTCTTC

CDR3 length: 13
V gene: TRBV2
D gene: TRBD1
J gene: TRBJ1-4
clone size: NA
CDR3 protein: CASRRDSNEKLFF
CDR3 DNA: TGTGCCAGCAGGCGGGACAGTAATGAAAAACTGTTTTTT

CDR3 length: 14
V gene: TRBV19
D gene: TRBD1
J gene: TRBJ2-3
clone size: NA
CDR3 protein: CAFSQGAPTDTQYF
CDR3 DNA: TGTGCCTTCTCACAGGGGGCGCCGACAGATACGCAGTATTTT

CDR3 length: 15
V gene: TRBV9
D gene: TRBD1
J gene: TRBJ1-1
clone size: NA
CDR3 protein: CASSPWDSRLIEAFF
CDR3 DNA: TGTGCCAGCAGCCCCTGGGACAGCAGATTAATTGAAGCTTTCTTT

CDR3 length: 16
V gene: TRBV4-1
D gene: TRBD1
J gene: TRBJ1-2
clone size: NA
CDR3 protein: CASSQDPTGGHYGYTF
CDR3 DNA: TGCGCCAGCAGCCAAGATCCGACAGGGGGCCACTATGGCTACACCTTC

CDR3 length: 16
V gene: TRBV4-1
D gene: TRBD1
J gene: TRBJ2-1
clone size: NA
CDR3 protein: CASSQLRQGFWNEQFF
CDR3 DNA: TGCGCCAGCAGCCAACTGAGACAGGGATTTTGGAATGAGCAGTTCTTC

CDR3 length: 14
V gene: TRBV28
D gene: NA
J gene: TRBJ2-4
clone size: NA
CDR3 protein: CASDRSGAKNIQYF
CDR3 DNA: TGTGCCAGCGACAGGTCGGGGGCCAAAAACATTCAGTACTTC

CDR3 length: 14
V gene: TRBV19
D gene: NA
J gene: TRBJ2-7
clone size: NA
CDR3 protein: CASSIGRGVYEQYF
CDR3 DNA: TGTGCCAGTAGTATAGGGCGGGGTGTCTACGAGCAGTACTTC

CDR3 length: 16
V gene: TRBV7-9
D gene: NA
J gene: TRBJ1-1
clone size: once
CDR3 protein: CASSFPNEGGDTEAFF
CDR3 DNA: TGTGCCAGCAGCTTCCCGAATGAAGGGGGGGATACTGAAGCTTTCTTT

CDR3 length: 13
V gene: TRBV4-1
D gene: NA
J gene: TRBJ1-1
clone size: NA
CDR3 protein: CASSSLIGVEAFF
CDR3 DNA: TGCGCCAGCAGCTCACTGATCGGGGTTGAGGCTTTCTTT

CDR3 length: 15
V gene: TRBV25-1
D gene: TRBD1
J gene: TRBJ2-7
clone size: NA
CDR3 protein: CASSGFGTGSYEQYF
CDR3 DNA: TGTGCCAGCAGTGGGTTCGGGACAGGGAGCTACGAGCAGTACTTC

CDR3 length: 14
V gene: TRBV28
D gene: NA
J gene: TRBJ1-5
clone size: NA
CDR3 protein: CASSLLGRPGPQHF
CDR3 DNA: TGTGCCAGCAGTTTATTGGGGCGGCCAGGGCCCCAGCATTTT

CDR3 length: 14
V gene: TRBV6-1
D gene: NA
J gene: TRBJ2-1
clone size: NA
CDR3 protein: CASCPGVRGNEQFF
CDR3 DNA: TGTGCCAGCTGCCCCGGGGTCAGGGGCAATGAGCAGTTCTTC

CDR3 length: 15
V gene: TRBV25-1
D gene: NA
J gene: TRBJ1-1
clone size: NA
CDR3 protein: CASSIGPTGNTEAFF
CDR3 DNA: TGTGCCAGCAGTATCGGTCCGACAGGGAACACTGAAGCTTTCTTT

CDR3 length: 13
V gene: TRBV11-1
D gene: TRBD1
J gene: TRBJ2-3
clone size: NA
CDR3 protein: CASSLGTADTQYF
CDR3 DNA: TGTGCCAGCAGCCTAGGGACAGCAGATACGCAGTATTTT

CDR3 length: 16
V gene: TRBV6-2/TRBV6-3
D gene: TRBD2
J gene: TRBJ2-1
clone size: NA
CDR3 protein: CASSPTAGVAVSGRFF
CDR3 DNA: TGTGCCAGCAGCCCCACGGCGGGGGTAGCGGTTAGTGGACGGTTCTTC

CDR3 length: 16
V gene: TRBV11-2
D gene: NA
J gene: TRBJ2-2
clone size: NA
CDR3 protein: CASSLHPAINTGELFF
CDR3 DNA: TGTGCCAGCAGCTTACATCCCGCGATCAACACCGGGGAGCTGTTTTTT

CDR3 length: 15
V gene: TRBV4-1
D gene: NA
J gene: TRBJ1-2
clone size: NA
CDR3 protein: CASSQAGRGGFGYTF
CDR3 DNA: TGCGCCAGCAGCCAAGCGGGAAGGGGGGGGTTTGGCTACACCTTC

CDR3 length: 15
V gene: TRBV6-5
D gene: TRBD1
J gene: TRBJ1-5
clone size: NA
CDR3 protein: CASRDGQDDNQPQHF
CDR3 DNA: TGTGCCAGCAGAGATGGACAGGACGACAATCAGCCCCAGCATTTT

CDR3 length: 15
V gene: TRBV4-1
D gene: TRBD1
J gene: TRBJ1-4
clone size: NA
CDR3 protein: CASSQGNRGGEKLFF
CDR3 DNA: TGCGCCAGCAGCCAAGGAAACAGGGGCGGTGAAAAACTGTTTTTT

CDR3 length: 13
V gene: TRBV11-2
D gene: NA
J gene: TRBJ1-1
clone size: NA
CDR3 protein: CASSLAPDTEAFF
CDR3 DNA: TGTGCCAGCAGCTTAGCCCCGGACACTGAAGCTTTCTTT